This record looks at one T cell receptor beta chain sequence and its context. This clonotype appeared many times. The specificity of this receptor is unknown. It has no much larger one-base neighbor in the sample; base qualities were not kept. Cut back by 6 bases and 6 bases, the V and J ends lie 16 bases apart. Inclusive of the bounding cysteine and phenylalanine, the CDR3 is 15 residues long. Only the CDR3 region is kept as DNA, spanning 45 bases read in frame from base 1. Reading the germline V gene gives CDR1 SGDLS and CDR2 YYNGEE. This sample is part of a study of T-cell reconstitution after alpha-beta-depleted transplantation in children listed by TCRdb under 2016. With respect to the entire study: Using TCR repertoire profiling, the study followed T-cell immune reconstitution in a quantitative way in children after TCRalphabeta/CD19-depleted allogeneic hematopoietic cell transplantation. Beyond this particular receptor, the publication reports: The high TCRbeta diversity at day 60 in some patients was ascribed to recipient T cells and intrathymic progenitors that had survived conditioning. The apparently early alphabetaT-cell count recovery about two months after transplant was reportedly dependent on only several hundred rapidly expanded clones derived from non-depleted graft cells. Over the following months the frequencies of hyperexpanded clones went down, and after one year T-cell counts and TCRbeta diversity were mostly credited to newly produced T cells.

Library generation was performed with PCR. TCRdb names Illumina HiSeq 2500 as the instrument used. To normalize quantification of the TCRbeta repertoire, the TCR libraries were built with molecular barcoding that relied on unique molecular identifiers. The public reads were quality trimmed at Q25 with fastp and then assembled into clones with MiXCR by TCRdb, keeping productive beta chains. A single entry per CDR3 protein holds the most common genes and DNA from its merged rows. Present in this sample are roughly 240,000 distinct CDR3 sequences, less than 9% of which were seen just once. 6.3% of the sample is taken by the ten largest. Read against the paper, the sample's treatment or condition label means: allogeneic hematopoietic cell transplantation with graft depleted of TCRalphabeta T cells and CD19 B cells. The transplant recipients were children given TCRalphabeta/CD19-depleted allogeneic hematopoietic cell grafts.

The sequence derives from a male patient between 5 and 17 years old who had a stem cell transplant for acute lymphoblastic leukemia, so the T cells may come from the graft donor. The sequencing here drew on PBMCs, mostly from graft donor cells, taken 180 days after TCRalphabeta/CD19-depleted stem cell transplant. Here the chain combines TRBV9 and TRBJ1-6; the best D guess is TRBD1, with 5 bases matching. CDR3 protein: CASTSFGDPNSPLHF. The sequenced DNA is TGTGCCAGCACATCGTTTGGGGACCCTAATTCACCCCTCCACTTT.